This record concerns one T cell receptor beta chain sequence. The length of the CDR3 is 13 residues. The germline V gene has CDR1 SNHLY and CDR2 FYNNEI. The germline V and J ends were trimmed by 5 bases and 2 bases, with 9 bases remaining between them. This specimen belongs to a study of OX40 agonist ivuxolimab in advanced cancers. Across the study: Those enrolled were 82.7% male, with a mean age of roughly 62 years and ages from about 20 to 85. Therapy given before enrollment (anti-PD-1, anti-PD-L1 or anti-CTLA-4) was allowed, and under 45% had some.

Researchers took blood at baseline, on cycle 4 day 1, and on cycle 7 day 1. TCRdb keeps only in-frame clones here, not all; method: immunoSEQ multiplex PCR. This sample has tens of thousands of clones, with 70% to 90% found just once. The receptor comes from an adult with an advanced solid tumor such as melanoma, head and neck, liver or kidney cancer. The rearrangement links TRBV2 to TRBJ2-5; D remains ambiguous. This material consisted of CD4+ or CD8+ T cells sorted from blood, taken in a trial of the OX40 agonist ivuxolimab. The chain's CDR3 is CASSLGRQETQYF. The CDR3 DNA sequence: TGTGCCAGCAGTTTGGGTCGACAAGAGACCCAGTACTTC.